Listed here are 28 T cell receptor beta chains from one sample, sequenced in a study of T cells after yellow fever vaccination. TCRdb analysed the 5' RACE reads with MiXCR anew, one entry per CDR3 protein. The profile shows a few hundred thousand distinct CDR3 sequences, over 4.5% of them singletons. This sample comprised CD4+ T cells sorted from PBMCs, obtained on the day of the yellow fever booster vaccination. Source of these receptors: a man younger than 35 who received the YFV17D yellow fever vaccine.

This clonotype has a handful of counts. This sequence joins TRBV6-1 and TRBJ2-7, with D perhaps TRBD2 (5 bases). Per germline, CDR1 MNHNS and CDR2 SASEGT. There are 13 residues in the CDR3. Between the trimmed V and J ends, which lost 6 bases and 3 bases, there was a span of 12 bases. CDR3 coding DNA: TGTGCCAGCAGGGCGGGCCCGGGCTACGAGCAGTACGTC. Amino acid sequence: CASRAGPGYEQYV.

Only a few counts were recorded for this clonotype. The gene calls are TRBV18 and TRBJ2-7, with D unresolved. Trimming took 2 bases from V and 6 from J, leaving 11 bases between them. CDR1 and CDR2 (germline): KGHSH, LQKENI. The CDR3 length is 13 residues. CDR3 in amino acids: CASSPGMAGEQYV. The CDR3 nucleotides read TGTGCCAGCTCACCAGGGATGGCCGGCGAGCAGTACGTC.

The genes are TRBV6-6 and TRBJ1-6, with no clear D. CDR1 is MNHNY and CDR2 is SVGAGI in the germline V gene (reference sequence). The germline V and J ends were trimmed by 4 bases and 0 bases, with 7 bases remaining between them. CDR3 size: 15 residues. The CDR3 DNA is TGTGCCAGCAGTTCCCGGGACTCCTATAATTCACCCCTCCACTTT. Its translation is CASSSRDSYNSPLHF.

This clonotype was observed a handful of times. This chain joins TRBV12-3 or TRBV12-4 and TRBJ1-4; D gene uncertain. The CDR3 spans 13 residues. V lost 3 bases to trimming and J lost 10 bases, with 12 bases between them. For the CDR3, the DNA is TGTGCCAGCAGTTTCTCCGGGGAGGGAAAACTGTTTTTT. Its protein product is CASSFSGEGKLFF.

The chain recombines TRBV5-6 with TRBJ1-2; D uncertain. The germline V gene has CDR1 SGHDT and CDR2 YYEEEE. With 0 bases removed from V and 8 bases from J, the gap between germline ends came to 14 bases. The CDR3 is 14 amino acids. The CDR3 DNA reads TGTGCCAGCAGCTTGGGAAGCGCCCCTAGAGGCTACACCTTC. It codes for CASSLGSAPRGYTF.

This clonotype was found many times. This chain connects TRBV5-1 to TRBJ2-5; a possible D gene is TRBD1 (5 bases). The CDR3 consists of 14 residues. V shed 2 bases and J shed 4 bases, with 12 bases lying between them. Per the germline V gene, CDR1 is SGHRS and CDR2 is YFSETQ. The CDR3 region is CASSLQAPGETQYF. As DNA, the CDR3 is TGCGCCAGCAGCTTACAGGCACCGGGAGAGACCCAGTACTTC.

This clonotype was seen a few times. The gene calls are TRBV6-2 or TRBV6-3 and TRBJ2-7; possible D gene TRBD1, 5 bases. The ends were cut back, 6 bases at V and 4 bases at J, with 10 bases in the middle. CDR1 is MNHEY and CDR2 is SVGEGT in the germline V gene. The CDR3 is 12 residues long. DNA for the CDR3: TGTGCCAGCAGCCCGACAGAATACGAGCAGTACGTC. This translates into CASSPTEYEQYV.

V is TRBV7-9 and J is TRBJ2-5, with 13 bases aligning to TRBD2. The CDR3 runs 18 residues. CDR1 is SEHNR, CDR2 FQNEAQ, per germline (reference sequence). Trimming cost V 6 bases and J 5 bases; bases outside gene matches: 15. The CDR3 DNA follows: TGTGCCAGCAGACCCCGACTAGCGGGGGGTCCAGACGGTGAGACCCAGTACTTC. Translated: CASRPRLAGGPDGETQYF.

J is TRBJ2-7 and V is TRBV6-2 or TRBV6-3; D is uncertain. Germline CDR1 is MNHEY and CDR2 is SVGEGT. The V and J ends lost 6 bases and 9 bases respectively, with 18 bases between them. This CDR3 has 13 amino acids. CDR3 DNA sequence: TGTGCCAGCAGCCCGGGCGCTGTGATACCGCAGTACGTC. It encodes CASSPGAVIPQYV.

This chain links TRBV12-5 with TRBJ2-1; tentatively, D is TRBD1 (6 bases). V was cut by 5 bases and J by 6 bases, with 11 bases left in between. Germline CDR1 and CDR2: LGHNT and FRNRAP. The CDR3 has 13 amino acids. The CDR3 nucleotides read TGTGCTAGTGGTCAAGGGGGTCTCAATGAGCAGTTCTTC. Protein product: CASGQGGLNEQFF.

This clonotype has a handful of counts. The chain combines TRBV7-6 with TRBJ1-4; D call uncertain. The germline V gene encodes CDR1 SGHVS and CDR2 FNYEAQ. V was trimmed by 7 bases and J by 2 bases, leaving 14 bases between them. The CDR3 contains 15 residues. In DNA form, the CDR3 reads TGTGCCAGCACCAAAAGTTCTTTGACTAATGAAAAACTGTTTTTT. It is translated as CASTKSSLTNEKLFF.

The CDR3 sequence is CASSSLTGRAETQYF. CDR3 in DNA: TGTGCCAGCAGCTCACTAACGGGCAGGGCAGAGACCCAGTACTTC. The chain recombines TRBV7-2 with TRBJ2-5, with D perhaps TRBD1 (5 bases). This CDR3 is built from 15 residues. The V gene lost 4 bases and the J gene lost 4 bases, with 16 bases spanning the gap. Germline V gene sequence: CDR1 SGHTA, CDR2 FQGNSA.

This clonotype was observed many times. The rearrangement links TRBV7-9 to TRBJ2-2; D unresolved. The germline CDR1 and CDR2 sequences are SEHNR and FQNEAQ (reference sequence). This CDR3 contains 15 residues. V was pared by 10 bases and J by 6 bases, with 21 bases between. The CDR3 nucleotides read TGTGCCACCGCATACCCCCGATCCGGCCCCGGGGAGCTGTTTTTT. It is translated as CATAYPRSGPGELFF.

J is TRBJ2-5 and V is TRBV20-1; D remains ambiguous. Per germline, CDR1 DFQATT and CDR2 SNEGSKA (reference sequence). V gave up 2 bases and J gave up 1 base, with 5 bases separating them. The length of the CDR3 is 12 residues. In nucleotides, the CDR3 is TGCAGTGCTAGATCCCTCCAAGAGACCCAGTACTTC. This sequence encodes CSARSLQETQYF.

This clonotype was recorded many times. The V gene is TRBV5-4, the J gene TRBJ2-1, with 7 bases matching TRBD2. V trimming: 0 bases; J trimming: 3 bases; junction bases outside the gene matches: 3. Germline V gene data show CDR1 as SGHNT and CDR2 as YYREEE (reference sequence). The CDR3 consists of 15 residues. CDR3 nucleotides: TGTGCCAGCAGCTTGGCGGGGGGAGGCTACAATGAGCAGTTCTTC. As protein: CASSLAGGGYNEQFF.

The rearrangement uses TRBV19 and TRBJ2-7, with 14 bases aligning to TRBD2. Unmatched junction bases numbered 12, after V lost 5 bases and J lost 0 bases. This CDR3 region has 19 residues. Germline CDR1 reads LNHDA; CDR2 reads SQIVND (reference sequence). The CDR3 nucleotides are TGTGCCAGTAGTTCACCGACTAGCGGGGGGGCCTGCTACTCCTACGAGCAGTACGTC. Translation gives CASSSPTSGGACYSYEQYV.

This chain uses TRBV20-1 with TRBJ2-1; 8 nucleotides line up with TRBD1. Trimming cost V 5 bases and J 14 bases; bases outside gene matches: 8. Germline V gene data show CDR1 as DFQATT and CDR2 as SNEGSKA (reference sequence). The CDR3 totals 11 residues. CDR3 sequence reads: CSALDRGSEFF. The CDR3 DNA sequence: TGCAGTGCTCTCGACAGGGGTTCTGAGTTCTTC.

The table lists this clonotype with many counts. The V and J genes are TRBV7-8 and TRBJ2-1; no clear D. Germline V gives CDR1 SGHVS, CDR2 FQNEAQ. With 2 bases removed from V and 6 bases from J, the gap between germline ends came to 11 bases. This CDR3 is 14 amino acids long. As DNA, the CDR3 is TGTGCCAGCAGCTTACGGTCTGCTAGCAATGAGCAGTTCTTC. It codes for CASSLRSASNEQFF.

This clonotype was found many times. The chain joins TRBV7-6 to TRBJ2-3; D call uncertain. The ends were cut back, 1 base at V and 0 bases at J, with 8 bases in the middle. Germline loops: CDR1 SGHVS, CDR2 FNYEAQ. CDR3 size: 15 residues. The CDR3 reads CASSLGVTSTDTQYF. DNA for the CDR3: TGTGCCAGCAGCTTAGGTGTAACTAGCACAGATACGCAGTATTTT.

This clonotype has only a few counts. The chain combines TRBV5-4 with TRBJ1-4, with a possible D match to TRBD1 (6 bases). The V end was cut by 2 bases, the J end by 3 bases, with 11 bases between. Per germline, CDR1 SGHNT and CDR2 YYREEE (reference sequence). The CDR3 spans 15 residues. The CDR3 DNA sequence: TGTGCCAGCAGCTTAACAGGGAGAGCTAATGAAAAACTGTTTTTT. Translating it yields CASSLTGRANEKLFF.

This clonotype was counted many times. This chain joins TRBV20-1 and TRBJ2-7, with TRBD1 matching over 8 bases. The V and J ends lost 2 bases and 0 bases, in that order; junction bases with no gene match: 9. Germline loops: CDR1 DFQATT, CDR2 SNEGSKA (reference sequence). The CDR3 spans 16 residues. The CDR3 nucleotides are TGCAGTGCTAGATTACCAGGGGGCGGTGGCTCCTACGAGCAGTACTTC. This encodes CSARLPGGGGSYEQYF.

This clonotype was found a few times. The chain recombines TRBV6-2 or TRBV6-3 with TRBJ1-2, with D hard to call. The V gene's germline CDR1 is MNHEY and CDR2 SVGEGT. V gave up 3 bases and J gave up 8 bases, with 19 bases separating them. This CDR3 is 15 amino acids long. The CDR3, as DNA: TGTGCCAGCAGTTATTACAGACCGGATTCCGGGGGCTACACCTTC. Its translation: CASSYYRPDSGGYTF.

This clonotype was seen at least ten times. CDR3 nucleotide sequence: TGCGCCAGCAGCCAAGATCGGCAAGCCAAAAACATTCAGTACTTC. It translates to CASSQDRQAKNIQYF. V and J are TRBV4-1 and TRBJ2-4; D gene uncertain. Germline values: CDR1 MGHRA, CDR2 YSYEKL. The ends were cut back, 0 bases at V and 0 bases at J, with 6 bases in the middle. The CDR3 is made up of 15 amino acids.

This clonotype was counted at least ten times. The V gene is TRBV6-5, the J gene TRBJ1-3; no clear D gene. The CDR3 totals 15 residues. Deletions cut 7 bases from V and 0 bases from J, with 13 bases between. CDR1 and CDR2 from the germline V gene are MNHEY and SVGAGI. The CDR3 nucleotides are TGTGCCAGCACCCCCATATGGGGCTCTGGAAACACCATATATTTT. It is translated as CASTPIWGSGNTIYF.

Many counts were recorded for this clonotype. The chain recombines TRBV7-3 with TRBJ2-1, with D possibly being TRBD1 (6 bases). Trimming removed 5 bases from V and 0 bases from J, with 11 bases in between. Germline V gene sequence: CDR1 SGHTA, CDR2 FQGTGA. The CDR3 length is 15 residues. For the CDR3, the DNA is TGTGCCAGCAGCCGTCAGGGGCTCTCCTACAATGAGCAGTTCTTC. This codes for CASSRQGLSYNEQFF.

This chain joins TRBV20-1 and TRBJ2-7; 9 bases are shared with TRBD1. Germline CDR1 is DFQATT and CDR2 is SNEGSKA (reference sequence). V lost 7 bases, J lost 6 bases, and 7 bases stayed unmatched. The CDR3 has 12 amino acids. CDR3 nucleotide sequence: TGCAGTGTACGGGACAGGGCCTTCGAGCAGTACGTC. This sequence encodes CSVRDRAFEQYV.

The chain employs TRBV4-3 and TRBJ2-3, with a weak D call TRBD2 (5 bases). The CDR3 runs 15 residues. Trimming pared 0 bases from V and 2 bases from J, leaving 9 bases between. The germline CDR1 and CDR2 sequences are LGHNA and YSLEER. The CDR3 loop reads CASSQEGSDTDTQYF. DNA for the CDR3: TGCGCCAGCAGCCAAGAGGGTAGCGACACAGATACGCAGTATTTT.

This clonotype has a handful of counts. The rearrangement links TRBV5-4 to TRBJ1-2; D call uncertain. Trimming left V 5 bases short and J 3 bases short, with 11 bases between. This CDR3 is built from 13 residues. CDR1 SGHNT and CDR2 YYREEE come from the germline V gene (reference sequence). The CDR3 region has the DNA TGTGCCAGCAGACTGGATTGGGACTATGGCTACACCTTC. It codes for CASRLDWDYGYTF.